The 9 T cell receptor beta chains listed next were all sequenced from one sample in a study of metastatic and nonmetastatic thyroid tumors. Prior to thyroid surgery, none of the patients had received any treatment. Using MiXCR, TCRdb re-called clones from the PCR reads. Of 43,000 or so clones in the sample, roughly 15% were seen once. The sample taken for sequencing was blood. The receptors originated from a female donor with papillary thyroid cancer or a benign thyroid nodule (not recorded which). Some clones in this sample may be carry-over from other donors' samples.

V and J are TRBV6-5 and TRBJ2-7; tentatively, D is TRBD1 (6 bases). The germline gives CDR1 MNHEY, CDR2 SVGAGI. V lost 7 bases to trimming and J lost 2 bases, with 15 bases between them. This CDR3 has 14 amino acids. The CDR3 DNA sequence: TGTGCCAGCATTTCGCAGGACAGTGCCTACGAGCAGTACTTC. Amino acids: CASISQDSAYEQYF.

A remark on this clone: The conserved phenylalanine or tryptophan is not found at the CDR3 terminus, so this likely reflects a read error. V and J are TRBV6-5 and TRBJ2-7, with D perhaps TRBD1 (6 bases). The germline gives CDR1 MNHEY, CDR2 SVGAGI. The CDR3 has 14 amino acids. The CDR3 DNA reads as TGCGCCAGCAGGGGAAGGGGGAACTCCTACGAGCAGTACTTA. It is translated as CASRGRGNSYEQYL.

This clone was seen at least ten times. This chain uses TRBV20-1 with TRBJ1-1; D remains unclear. The length of the CDR3 is 14 residues. From germline, CDR1 is DFQATT and CDR2 SNEGSKA (reference sequence). V was pared by 1 base and J by 5 bases, with 14 bases between. CDR3 nucleotide sequence: TGCAGTGCTAGAGGGGATGACGTTGGGACTGAAGCTTTCTTT. Its translation: CSARGDDVGTEAFF.

About this clone itself: This CDR3 is missing its conserved last phenylalanine or tryptophan, likely due to a read error. The limits of the CDR3 on the DNA are not certain, so only TCRdb's listed CDR3 is given. The chain links TRBV7-8 to TRBJ2-3; the table's D gene call, TRBD1, was not cross checked with the DNA. Termini included, the CDR3 measures 15 amino acids. Germline CDR1 reads SGHVS; CDR2 reads FQNEAQ. The CDR3 sequence: CASSKGQINTDTHNI.

At least ten counts were recorded for this clone. J is TRBJ1-2 and V is TRBV19; 9 nucleotides agree with TRBD1. J was trimmed by 3 bases and V by 8 bases; bases with no gene match: 19. CDR3 length equals 18 residues. CDR1 is LNHDA and CDR2 is SQIVND in the germline V gene (reference sequence). The CDR3 is CASRDTRGTGRRDYGYTF. The DNA for the CDR3 is TGTGCCAGTCGCGACACTCGCGGGACAGGGAGACGCGACTATGGCTACACCTTC.

On this clone: A much bigger clone sits one base away, suggesting this may be a read error. This specimen includes other DNA sequences encoding the same CDR3. The chain couples TRBV20-1 to TRBJ2-3, with 7 bases fitting TRBD1. The germline V gene encodes CDR1 DFQATT and CDR2 SNEGSKA (reference sequence). Trimming at V came to 5 bases and at J to 6 bases, leaving 11 bases not matched to a gene. This CDR3 is built from 14 residues. DNA for the CDR3: TGCAGTGCTGGGTGGGACACCAGGGGGGATACGCAGTATTTT. Residues: CSAGWDTRGDTQYF.

In regard to this clone: Other DNA sequences in this specimen translate into the identical CDR3. V and J are TRBV19 and TRBJ1-5, with D maybe TRBD1 (6 bases). V lost 5 bases to trimming and J lost 2 bases, with 22 bases between them. This CDR3 is 18 amino acids long. Germline values: CDR1 LNHDA, CDR2 SQIVND (reference sequence). CDR3 DNA sequence: TGTGCCAGTAGTGGGTATAGAAGGGGGGACTTAGGCAATCAGCCCCAGCATTTT. It encodes CASSGYRRGDLGNQPQHF.

This clone was detected a few times. This rearrangement joins TRBV28 to TRBJ1-3; D remains unclear. Looked up from germline, CDR1 is MDHEN and CDR2 is SYDVKM. CDR3 length: 15 amino acids. The V end lost 8 bases, the J end lost 0 bases, and 14 bases lay between the germline ends. The CDR3 DNA sequence: TGTGCCAGCGGCCTGAATGGATACTCTGGAAACACCATATATTTT. It is translated as CASGLNGYSGNTIYF.

V gene TRBV11-3 combines with J gene TRBJ2-7; 9 bases match TRBD2. This CDR3 has 13 residues. Germline V gene data show CDR1 as SGHNT and CDR2 as YENEEA. V was clipped by 5 bases and J by 5 bases; unmatched bases: 4. The CDR3 reads CASSLGLANEQYF. For the CDR3, the DNA is TGTGCCAGCAGCCTAGGACTAGCGAACGAGCAGTACTTC.